This T cell receptor beta chain was captured in a study of OX40 agonist ivuxolimab in advanced cancers. Across the study: The patients received ivuxolimab by intravenous route every 2 weeks at 0.01 to 10 mg/kg. Study-level points and caveats: At 0.1 to 3.0 mg/kg and by week 6, CD4+ and CD8+ T cells in the blood had expanded clonally.

TCRdb's copy holds only in-frame clones and misses some; the assay was immunoSEQ multiplex PCR. The data show tens of thousands of clones, with roughly 83% seen just once and more than 0.7% held by the top ten. A note on this clone: Its specificity is not known.

V was shortened by 4 bases and J by 4 bases, with 17 bases between the two germline ends. The CDR3 consists of 15 residues. Germline assignment: CDR1 SGHKS and CDR2 YYEKEE (reference sequence). The chain joins TRBV5-5 to TRBJ2-5; D tentatively fits TRBD1 or TRBD2 (6 bases each). The source material was CD4+ or CD8+ T cells sorted from blood, sampled in a trial of the OX40 agonist ivuxolimab. The origin of this receptor is an adult with an advanced solid tumor such as melanoma, head and neck, liver or kidney cancer. For the CDR3, the DNA is TGTGCCAGCAGCCCTGCCCCGGGGGCGGGAGAGACCCAGTACTTC. Amino acid sequence: CASSPAPGAGETQYF.